This is a list of T cell receptor beta chains from one sample in a study of T cell clusters in autoimmune cytopenias. TCRdb re-called the multiplex PCR reads and catalogs CDR3 proteins one per entry, DNA excluded. The repertoire table contains 7,000 to 8,500 distinct CDR3 sequences. Sequenced material: peripheral blood. These receptors were collected from a human donor with an autoimmune cytopenia or autoimmune hepatitis (not recorded which). CDR3s include the opening cysteine and the closing phenylalanine or tryptophan. Each record gives: CDR3 length, J gene, V gene, clone size, CDR3 protein. The listing skips clone size in some rows; elsewhere it reads once, few, many or a size class.

13,TRBJ2-3,TRBV5-1,.,CASSSPTTDTQYF
14,TRBJ2-1,TRBV5-6,medium-sized,CASSTGLSRHEQFF
12,TRBJ2-1,TRBV6-4,.,CASRNLGGEQFF
14,TRBJ1-1,TRBV27,.,CASSQTLGATEAFF
13,TRBJ1-1,TRBV20-1,.,CSARDLRNTEAFF
14,TRBJ1-1,TRBV5-6,.,CASSQPGGNTEAFF
17,TRBJ1-3,TRBV18,.,CASSPTGPPNSGNTIYF
17,TRBJ2-5,TRBV19,.,CASSIDHQGAVLETQYF
16,TRBJ2-5,TRBV7-6,medium-sized,CASSLAPQTSRETQYF
14,TRBJ2-5,TRBV30,.,CAWSTTGGRETQYF
13,TRBJ2-1,TRBV20-1,.,CSARHSWDNEQFF
17,TRBJ2-1,TRBV24-1,.,CATKSGGAGGLYDEQFF
14,TRBJ1-1,TRBV5-6,.,CASSLRRRQAEAFF
13,TRBJ1-5,TRBV18,medium-sized,CASSPDTNQPQHF
14,TRBJ2-1,TRBV20-1,medium-sized,CSARAPGPYNEQFF
12,TRBJ1-2,TRBV29-1,medium-sized,CSVGHPNYGYTF
15,TRBJ1-5,TRBV20-1,.,CSARDVGAGNQPQHF
15,TRBJ1-5,TRBV20-1,.,CSARGQGVGNQPQHF
14,TRBJ2-7,TRBV28,.,CASSLKTGAYEQYF
16,TRBJ2-5,TRBV5-4,.,CASSRAEGAKEETQYF